The T cell receptor beta chain under discussion was sequenced for a study of cytomegalovirus exposure and HLA in healthy donors. PCR amplification relied on 60 Vbeta primers (plus 13 Jbeta primers). Original processing notes: An analysis that came later counted 70 million to 100 million unique TCR beta chains, around 12 million shared. The data were produced by immunoSEQ multiplex PCR, yet TCRdb's version contains in-frame clones alone and is incomplete. The V and J calls and the clone size are those of that table, but D and trimming were determined from the DNA. This sample contains tens of thousands of clones. V trimming: 1 base; J trimming: 1 base; junction bases outside the gene matches: 6. Germline CDR1 reads SEHNR; CDR2 reads FQNEAQ (reference sequence). There are 17 residues in the CDR3.

The V call is TRBV7-9, the J call TRBJ1-1; 10 positions agree with TRBD1. Input material: PBMCs. The TCR originated in a woman under 40 in good health and CMV-seropositive. The CDR3 sequence is CASSLVRTGGSNTEAFF. CDR3 in DNA: TGTGCCAGCAGCTTAGTTCGGACAGGGGGATCGAACACTGAAGCTTTCTTT.